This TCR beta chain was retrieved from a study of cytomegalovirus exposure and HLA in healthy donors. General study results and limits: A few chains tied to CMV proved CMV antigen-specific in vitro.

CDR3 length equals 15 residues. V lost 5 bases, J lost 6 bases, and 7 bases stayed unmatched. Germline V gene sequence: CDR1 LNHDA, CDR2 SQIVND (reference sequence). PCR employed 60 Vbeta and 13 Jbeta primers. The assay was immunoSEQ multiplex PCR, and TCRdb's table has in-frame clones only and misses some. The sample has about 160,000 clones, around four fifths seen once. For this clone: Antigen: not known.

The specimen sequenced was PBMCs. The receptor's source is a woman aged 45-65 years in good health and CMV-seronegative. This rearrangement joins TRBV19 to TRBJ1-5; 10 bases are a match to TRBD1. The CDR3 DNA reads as TGTGCCAGTAGTTACGACAGGGGGCCCCTTCAGCCCCAGCATTTT. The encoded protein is CASSYDRGPLQPQHF.